The 14 T cell receptor beta chains given below trace back to one sample, sequenced in a study of monozygotic twins with inflammatory bowel disease (dated 2019 in TCRdb). The library was generated by 5' RACE. TCRdb records Illumina HiSeq 2500 as the sequencer. The reads underwent TCRdb reprocessing, giving one record for each CDR3 protein sequence and no DNA. The sample's clone listing holds 150,000 to 200,000 distinct CDR3 sequences. The top ten constitute around 7.2% of the sample. Material for sequencing was blood. The receptor source for this set is a human donor with ulcerative colitis or Crohn's disease, or a healthy co-twin of an affected twin (not recorded which).

Here the CDR3 reads CSAPRRGGAEQFF. The V call is TRBV20-1, the J call TRBJ2-1; TCRdb calls TRBD1, which cannot be checked without DNA. Germline values: CDR1 DFQATT, CDR2 SNEGSKA (reference sequence). CDR3 length equals 13 residues.

The V and J genes are TRBV2 and TRBJ2-3. Looked up from germline, CDR1 is SNHLY and CDR2 is FYNNEI. The CDR3 extends over 14 amino acids. The chain's CDR3 is CASSGAGSTDTQYF.

The chain carries TRBV2 and TRBJ2-7; absent DNA, TCRdb's TRBD1 call cannot be checked. The CDR3 has 16 residues. Germline values: CDR1 SNHLY, CDR2 FYNNEI. CDR3 sequence: CASSEAFRDQWYEQYF.

This chain joins TRBV7-2 and TRBJ1-3; with no DNA, the TCRdb D assignment of TRBD1 cannot be verified. CDR1 is SGHTA and CDR2 is FQGNSA in the germline V gene. The CDR3 length is 17 residues. The CDR3 region is CASSFSGQAFSGNTIYF.

The V call is TRBV6-9, the J call TRBJ1-2; absent DNA, TCRdb's TRBD1 call cannot be checked. Germline CDR1 and CDR2: MNHGY and SVAAGI. The CDR3 has 16 amino acids. The CDR3 sequence: CASSYSGGRINYGYTF.

V is TRBV18 and J is TRBJ1-1. CDR1 and CDR2 (germline): KGHSH, LQKENI. The CDR3 runs 11 residues. This CDR3 is CASSPKAEAFF.

This rearrangement joins TRBV7-2 to TRBJ2-7. The CDR3 contains 15 residues. The germline gives CDR1 SGHTA, CDR2 FQGNSA. The CDR3 loop is CASSLAPVSSYEQYF.

The chain employs TRBV9 and TRBJ1-1; without DNA, the TCRdb call of TRBD1 cannot be checked. Germline values: CDR1 SGDLS, CDR2 YYNGEE. CDR3 length: 15 amino acids. This CDR3 is CASSVSGTGLAEAFF.

The V gene is TRBV6-1, the J gene TRBJ2-5; as DNA is missing, the TRBD2 call by TCRdb cannot be tested. Germline V gives CDR1 MNHNS, CDR2 SASEGT. The length of the CDR3 is 15 residues. This chain's CDR3 is CASRGLAGLGETQYF.

The rearrangement joins TRBV7-3 to TRBJ1-1. The CDR3 runs to 13 residues. CDR1 SGHTA and CDR2 FQGTGA come from the germline V gene. The CDR3 here is CASSLSRSTEAFF.

This rearrangement joins TRBV5-1 to TRBJ2-7. The germline gives CDR1 SGHRS, CDR2 YFSETQ. The CDR3 covers 15 residues. CDR3 protein: CASSLGQGLLYEQYF.

The J gene is TRBJ2-5, the V gene TRBV12-3 or TRBV12-4; TCRdb designates TRBD2, a call that cannot be tested without DNA. The CDR3 consists of 14 residues. CDR3: CASSLLTTAETQYF.

The CDR3 loop is CASSLRLMTNEKLFF. This chain uses TRBV28 with TRBJ1-4. Germline lookup yields CDR1 MDHEN and CDR2 SYDVKM. The CDR3 totals 15 residues.

The chain is built from TRBV27 and TRBJ2-7; the TCRdb call, TRBD2, lacks DNA for checking. There are 13 residues in the CDR3. CDR1 and CDR2 (germline): MNHEY, SMNVEV (reference sequence). This CDR3 reads CASSLGSRGEQYF.